Listed below are T cell receptor beta chains from one sample, sequenced in a study of T cell changes during pregnancy in multiple sclerosis. The data were produced by immunoSEQ multiplex PCR, yet TCRdb's version contains in-frame clones alone and is incomplete. In the table there are some 100,000 clones, approximately 94% of which are singletons. The sample was peripheral blood, taken before pregnancy. The source of these receptors is a female donor with multiple sclerosis, enrolled in a pregnancy study. Both conserved end residues are part of each CDR3. A D gene is named only where the DNA matches it firmly. Clone size is stated in some rows and not others, as once, few, many or a class when expanded.

clone size	V gene	D gene	J gene	CDR3 protein	CDR3 DNA
-	TRBV6-1	-	TRBJ2-3	CASSEQGSTDTQYF	TGTGCCAGCAGTGAACAGGGGTCCACAGATACGCAGTATTTT
-	TRBV6-5	-	TRBJ2-1	CASRYTGYNEQFF	TGTGCCAGCAGGTATACAGGCTACAATGAGCAGTTCTTC
-	TRBV4-1	-	TRBJ2-3	CASSQVTDTQYF	TGCGCCAGCAGCCAAGTAACAGATACGCAGTATTTT
once	TRBV2	-	TRBJ1-1	CASRLLIARLEAFF	TGTGCCAGCAGGCTCTTGATCGCCAGACTTGAAGCTTTCTTT
few	TRBV5-4	TRBD1	TRBJ1-5	CATGAGGGNQPQHF	TGTGCCACTGGGGCAGGGGGAGGCAATCAGCCCCAGCATTTT
-	TRBV10-1	-	TRBJ1-1	CASSDRGNTEAFF	TGCGCCAGCAGTGACAGGGGGAACACTGAAGCTTTCTTT
-	TRBV19	TRBD1	TRBJ1-5	CASYFRDREVPSNQPQHF	TGTGCCAGTTATTTCCGGGACAGGGAGGTTCCTAGCAATCAGCCCCAGCATTTT
-	TRBV6-1	-	TRBJ2-7	CASSEGLGSSYEQYF	TGTGCCAGCAGTGAAGGACTAGGCAGCTCCTACGAGCAGTACTTC
-	TRBV5-1	TRBD1	TRBJ1-2	CASSLEFGTEGYTF	TGCGCCAGCAGCTTGGAATTTGGGACAGAAGGCTACACCTTC
-	TRBV18	TRBD1	TRBJ2-7	CASSPGQDYEQYF	TGTGCCAGCTCTCCGGGACAGGATTACGAGCAGTACTTC
-	TRBV7-9	-	TRBJ2-7	CASSSGGGQSSYEQYF	TGTGCCAGCAGCTCTGGGGGGGGGCAAAGCTCCTACGAGCAGTACTTC
-	TRBV19	-	TRBJ1-4	CASSQSWEPPEKLFF	TGTGCCAGTAGTCAGAGTTGGGAGCCACCCGAAAAACTGTTTTTT
-	TRBV4-1	-	TRBJ1-2	CASSQTQGDANYGYTF	TGCGCCAGCAGCCAGACCCAGGGCGACGCTAACTATGGCTACACCTTC
-	TRBV19	TRBD2	TRBJ2-3	CASSTRTSGTSTDTQYF	TGTGCCAGTAGTACCCGGACTAGCGGGACTAGCACAGATACGCAGTATTTT
-	TRBV6-5	TRBD2	TRBJ2-7	CASKRGGGDEQYF	TGTGCCAGCAAGCGGGGGGGAGGGGACGAGCAGTACTTC
few	TRBV19	TRBD2	TRBJ2-7	CASSRRHKGLADTYEQYF	TGTGCCAGTAGTCGAAGACACAAGGGACTAGCGGATACCTACGAGCAGTACTTC
-	TRBV18	TRBD1	TRBJ2-2	CASSPPGTGNTGELFF	TGTGCCAGCTCACCACCCGGGACAGGGAACACCGGGGAGCTGTTTTTT